Shown below are 2 T cell receptor beta chains from a single sample sequenced in a study of early T cells in non-severe SARS-CoV-2 infection. Each CDR3 protein gets one entry after TCRdb re-called the 5' RACE reads with MiXCR. The table shows about 120,000 distinct CDR3 sequences, with around 12% occurring only once. The source was whole blood, collected at baseline. Receptor source: an adult who was a healthcare worker with PCR-confirmed SARS-CoV-2 infection or an uninfected control (not recorded which).

The chain employs TRBV5-1 and TRBJ1-1, with D tentatively TRBD1 (5 bases). This CDR3 is built from 15 residues. The V and J ends lost 0 bases and 5 bases respectively, with 14 bases between them. Germline-derived CDR1 and CDR2 are SGHRS and YFSETQ. The CDR3 loop reads CASSLGRVVATEAFF. The CDR3 DNA reads TGCGCCAGCAGCTTGGGCAGGGTTGTGGCGACTGAAGCTTTCTTT.

The genes are TRBV4-1 and TRBJ1-1; D unclear. CDR1 is MGHRA and CDR2 is YSYEKL in the germline V gene. The CDR3 has 14 residues. V lost 2 bases and J 4 bases, leaving 11 bases between the germline ends. The DNA for the CDR3 is TGCGCCAGCAGCCAAACAACATCCGGCACTGAAGCTTTCTTT. It translates to CASSQTTSGTEAFF.